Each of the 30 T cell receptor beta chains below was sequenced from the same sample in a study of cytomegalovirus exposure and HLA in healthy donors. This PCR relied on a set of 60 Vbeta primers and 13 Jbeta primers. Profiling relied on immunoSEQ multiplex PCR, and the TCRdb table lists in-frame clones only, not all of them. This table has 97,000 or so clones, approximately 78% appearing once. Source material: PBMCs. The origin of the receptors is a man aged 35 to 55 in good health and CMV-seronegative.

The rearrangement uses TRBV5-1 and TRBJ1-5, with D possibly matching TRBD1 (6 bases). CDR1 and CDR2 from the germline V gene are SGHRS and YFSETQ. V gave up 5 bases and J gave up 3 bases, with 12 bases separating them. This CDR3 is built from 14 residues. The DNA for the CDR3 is TGCGCCAGCAGTCTGGGACAAGACAATCAGCCCCAGCATTTT. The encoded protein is CASSLGQDNQPQHF.

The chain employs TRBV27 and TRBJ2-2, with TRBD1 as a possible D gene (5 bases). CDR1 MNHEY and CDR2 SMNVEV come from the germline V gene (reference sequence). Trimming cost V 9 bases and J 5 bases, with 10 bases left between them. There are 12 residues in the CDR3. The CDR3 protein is CASQGLTGELFF. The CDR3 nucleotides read TGTGCCAGTCAGGGTTTGACCGGGGAGCTGTTTTTT.

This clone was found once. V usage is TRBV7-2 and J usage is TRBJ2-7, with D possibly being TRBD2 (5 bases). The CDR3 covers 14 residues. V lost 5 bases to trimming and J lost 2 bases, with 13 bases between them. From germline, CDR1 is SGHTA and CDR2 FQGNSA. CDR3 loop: CASSRPPGTYEQYF. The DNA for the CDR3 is TGTGCCAGCAGCAGACCTCCGGGAACCTACGAGCAGTACTTC. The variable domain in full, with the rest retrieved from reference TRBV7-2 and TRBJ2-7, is GAGVSQSPSNKVTEKGKDVELRCDPISGHTALYWYRQSLGQGLEFLIYFQGNSAPDKSGLPSDRFSAERTGGSVSTLTIQRTQQEDSAVYLCASSRPPGTYEQYFGPGTRLTVT.

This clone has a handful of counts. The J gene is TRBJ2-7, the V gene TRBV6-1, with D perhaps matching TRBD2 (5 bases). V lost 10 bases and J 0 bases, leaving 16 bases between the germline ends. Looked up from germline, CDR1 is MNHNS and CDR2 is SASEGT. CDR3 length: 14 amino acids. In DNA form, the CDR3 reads TGTGCCACCATAGAGGACTCGAGCTCCTACGAGCAGTACTTC. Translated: CATIEDSSSYEQYF.

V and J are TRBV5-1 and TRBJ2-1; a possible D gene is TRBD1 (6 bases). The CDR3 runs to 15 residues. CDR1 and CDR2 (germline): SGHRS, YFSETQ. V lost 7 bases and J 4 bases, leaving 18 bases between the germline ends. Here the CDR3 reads CASGSKRGMYNEQFF. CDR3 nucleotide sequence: TGCGCCAGCGGTTCAAAAAGGGGGATGTACAATGAGCAGTTCTTC.

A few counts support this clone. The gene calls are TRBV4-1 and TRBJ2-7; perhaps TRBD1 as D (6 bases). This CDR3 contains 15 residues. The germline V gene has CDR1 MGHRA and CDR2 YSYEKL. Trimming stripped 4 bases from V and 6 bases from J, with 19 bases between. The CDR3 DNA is TGCGCCAGCAGCCCGCTAACAGGGTATTCTACCGAGCAGTACTTC. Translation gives CASSPLTGYSTEQYF.

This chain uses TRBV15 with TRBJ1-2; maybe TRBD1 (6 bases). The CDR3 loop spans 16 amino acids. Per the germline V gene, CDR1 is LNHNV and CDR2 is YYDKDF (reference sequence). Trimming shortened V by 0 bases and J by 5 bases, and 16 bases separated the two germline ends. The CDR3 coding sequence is TGTGCCACCAGCAGAGAGGCTAGGGGGACATCTTATGGCTACACCTTC. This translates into CATSREARGTSYGYTF.

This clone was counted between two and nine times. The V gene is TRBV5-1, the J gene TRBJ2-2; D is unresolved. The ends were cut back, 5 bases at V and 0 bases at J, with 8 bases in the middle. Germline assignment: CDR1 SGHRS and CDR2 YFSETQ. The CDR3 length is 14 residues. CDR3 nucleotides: TGCGCCAGCAGGCTTACATCGAACACCGGGGAGCTGTTTTTT. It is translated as CASRLTSNTGELFF.

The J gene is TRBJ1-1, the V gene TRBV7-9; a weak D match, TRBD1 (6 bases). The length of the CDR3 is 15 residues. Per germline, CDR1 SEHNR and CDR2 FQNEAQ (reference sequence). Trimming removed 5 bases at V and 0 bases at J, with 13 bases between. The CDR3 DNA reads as TGTGCCAGCAGCCCCCACGGACAGATGAACACTGAAGCTTTCTTT. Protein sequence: CASSPHGQMNTEAFF.

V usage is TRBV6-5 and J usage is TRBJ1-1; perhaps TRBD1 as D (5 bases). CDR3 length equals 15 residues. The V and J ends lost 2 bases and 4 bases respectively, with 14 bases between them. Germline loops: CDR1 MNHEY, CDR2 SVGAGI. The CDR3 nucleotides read TGTGCCAGCAGTTACCTCACGGGGGGGGGCACTGAAGCTTTCTTT. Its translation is CASSYLTGGGTEAFF.

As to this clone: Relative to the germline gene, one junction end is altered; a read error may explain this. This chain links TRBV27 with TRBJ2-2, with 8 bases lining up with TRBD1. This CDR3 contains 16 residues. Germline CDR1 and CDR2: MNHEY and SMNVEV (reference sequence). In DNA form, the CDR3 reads TGTGCCAGCAGTACCCAGCAGGGGGCGAAAACCGGGGAGCTGTTTTTT. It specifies CASSTQQGAKTGELFF.

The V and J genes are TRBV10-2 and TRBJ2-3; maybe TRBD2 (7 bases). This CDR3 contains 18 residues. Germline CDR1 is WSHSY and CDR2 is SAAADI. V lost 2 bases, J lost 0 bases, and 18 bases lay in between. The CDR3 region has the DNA TGCGCCAGCAGTGAGCCCAATGCGGGGGCGATTAGCACAGATACGCAGTATTTT. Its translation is CASSEPNAGAISTDTQYF.

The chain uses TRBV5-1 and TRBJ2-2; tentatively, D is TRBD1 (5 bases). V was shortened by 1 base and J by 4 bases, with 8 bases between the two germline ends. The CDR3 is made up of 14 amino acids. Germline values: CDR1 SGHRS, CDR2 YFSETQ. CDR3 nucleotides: TGCGCCAGCAGCTTGAAGGGGCCCACCGGGGAGCTGTTTTTT. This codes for CASSLKGPTGELFF. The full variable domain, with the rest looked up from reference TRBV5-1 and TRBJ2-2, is KAGVTQTPRYLIKTRGQQVTLSCSPISGHRSVSWYQQTPGQGLQFLFEYFSETQRNKGNFPGRFSGRQFSNSRSEMNVSTLELGDSALYLCASSLKGPTGELFFGEGSRLTVL.

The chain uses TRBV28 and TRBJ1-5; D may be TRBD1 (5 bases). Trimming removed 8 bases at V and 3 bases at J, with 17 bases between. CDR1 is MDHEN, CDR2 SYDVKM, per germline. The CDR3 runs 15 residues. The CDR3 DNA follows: TGTGCCAGCTCAATGGGAGGGACGTTCAATCAGCCCCAGCATTTT. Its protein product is CASSMGGTFNQPQHF. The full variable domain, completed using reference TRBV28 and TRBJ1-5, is DVKVTQSSRYLVKRTGEKVFLECVQDMDHENMFWYRQDPGLGLRLIYFSYDVKMKEKGDIPEGYSVSREKKERFSLILESASTNQTSMYLCASSMGGTFNQPQHFGDGTRLSIL.

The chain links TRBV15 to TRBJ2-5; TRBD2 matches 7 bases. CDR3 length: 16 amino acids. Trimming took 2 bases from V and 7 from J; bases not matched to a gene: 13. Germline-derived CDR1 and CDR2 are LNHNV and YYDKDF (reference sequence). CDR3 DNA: TGTGCCACCAGCAGACCTACCTTGGGGGGGTATGGGACCCAGTACTTC. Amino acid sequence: CATSRPTLGGYGTQYF.

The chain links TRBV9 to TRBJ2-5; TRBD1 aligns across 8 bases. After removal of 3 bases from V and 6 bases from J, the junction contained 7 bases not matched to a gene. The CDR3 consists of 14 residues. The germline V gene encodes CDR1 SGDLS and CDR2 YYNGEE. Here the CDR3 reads CASSADTGGKTQYF. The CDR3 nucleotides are TGTGCCAGCAGCGCCGATACAGGGGGAAAGACCCAGTACTTC.

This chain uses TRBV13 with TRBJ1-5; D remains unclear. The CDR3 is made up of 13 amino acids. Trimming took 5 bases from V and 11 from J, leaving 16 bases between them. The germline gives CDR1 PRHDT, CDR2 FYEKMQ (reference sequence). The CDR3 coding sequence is TGTGCCAGCAGCGCGGAAACCGAGGTAACCCAGCATTTT. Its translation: CASSAETEVTQHF.

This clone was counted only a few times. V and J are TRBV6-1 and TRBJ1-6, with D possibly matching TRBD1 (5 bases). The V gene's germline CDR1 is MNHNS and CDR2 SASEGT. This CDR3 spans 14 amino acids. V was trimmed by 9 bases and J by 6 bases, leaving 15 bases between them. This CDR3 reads CASSSGTINSPLHF. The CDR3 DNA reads TGTGCCAGTTCATCGGGGACTATTAATTCACCCCTCCACTTT.

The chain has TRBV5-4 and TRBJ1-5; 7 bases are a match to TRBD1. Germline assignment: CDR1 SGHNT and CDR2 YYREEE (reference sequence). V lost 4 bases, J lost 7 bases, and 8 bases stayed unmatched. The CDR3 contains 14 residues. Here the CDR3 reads CASSANRGGQPQHF. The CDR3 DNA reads TGTGCCAGCAGCGCAAACAGGGGCGGCCAGCCCCAGCATTTT.

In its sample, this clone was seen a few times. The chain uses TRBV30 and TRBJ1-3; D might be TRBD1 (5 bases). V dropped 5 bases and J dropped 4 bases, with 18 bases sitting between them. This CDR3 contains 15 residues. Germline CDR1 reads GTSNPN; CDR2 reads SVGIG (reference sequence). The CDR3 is CAWRPRTGPGNTIYF. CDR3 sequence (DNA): TGTGCCTGGCGTCCCCGTACAGGTCCCGGAAACACCATATATTTT.

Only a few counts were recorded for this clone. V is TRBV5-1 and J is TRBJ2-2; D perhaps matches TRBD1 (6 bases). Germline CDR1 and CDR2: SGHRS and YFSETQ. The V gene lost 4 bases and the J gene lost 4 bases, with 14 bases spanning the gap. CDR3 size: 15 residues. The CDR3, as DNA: TGCGCCAGCAGCGCGACCTTAGGGGGCACCGGGGAGCTGTTTTTT. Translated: CASSATLGGTGELFF. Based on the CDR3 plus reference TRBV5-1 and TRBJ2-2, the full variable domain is KAGVTQTPRYLIKTRGQQVTLSCSPISGHRSVSWYQQTPGQGLQFLFEYFSETQRNKGNFPGRFSGRQFSNSRSEMNVSTLELGDSALYLCASSATLGGTGELFFGEGSRLTVL.

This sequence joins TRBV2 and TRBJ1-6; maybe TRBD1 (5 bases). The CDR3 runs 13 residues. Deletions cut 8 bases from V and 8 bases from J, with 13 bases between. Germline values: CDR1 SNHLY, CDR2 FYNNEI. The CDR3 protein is CASVEGRDSPLHF. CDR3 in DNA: TGTGCCAGCGTTGAGGGGAGGGATTCACCCCTCCACTTT.

CDR3 in amino acids: CASSGMGQQPQHF. As DNA, the CDR3 is TGTGCCAGCAGTGGTATGGGCCAACAGCCCCAGCATTTT. This chain uses TRBV2 with TRBJ1-5; D unresolved. Germline CDR1 and CDR2: SNHLY and FYNNEI. CDR3 length: 13 residues. Trimming cost V 4 bases and J 7 bases, with 11 bases left between them.

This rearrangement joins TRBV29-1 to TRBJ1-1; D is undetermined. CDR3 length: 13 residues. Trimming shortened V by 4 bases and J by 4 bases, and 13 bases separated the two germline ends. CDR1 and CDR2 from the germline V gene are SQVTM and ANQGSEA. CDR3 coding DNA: TGCAGCGTTGGCGGAGTTTTGGCCACTGAAGCTTTCTTT. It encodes CSVGGVLATEAFF. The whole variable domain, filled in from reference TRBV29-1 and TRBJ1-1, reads SAVISQKPSRDICQRGTSLTIQCQVDSQVTMMFWYRQQPGQSLTLIATANQGSEATYESGFVIDKFPISRPNLTFSTLTVSNMSPEDSSIYLCSVGGVLATEAFFGQGTRLTVV.

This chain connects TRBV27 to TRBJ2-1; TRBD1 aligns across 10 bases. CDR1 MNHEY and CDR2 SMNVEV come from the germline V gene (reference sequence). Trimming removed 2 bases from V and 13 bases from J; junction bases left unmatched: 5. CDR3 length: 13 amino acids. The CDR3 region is CASSLLGDRGQFF. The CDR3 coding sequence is TGTGCCAGCAGTTTACTGGGGGACAGGGGACAGTTCTTC.

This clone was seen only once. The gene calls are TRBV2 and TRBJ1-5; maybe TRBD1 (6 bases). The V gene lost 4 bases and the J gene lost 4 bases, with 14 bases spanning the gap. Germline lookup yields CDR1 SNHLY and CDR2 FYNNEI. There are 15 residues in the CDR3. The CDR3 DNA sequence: TGTGCCAGCAGTGTACAGGGATCATTTAATCAGCCCCAGCATTTT. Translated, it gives CASSVQGSFNQPQHF. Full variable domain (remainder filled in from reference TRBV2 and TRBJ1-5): EPEVTQTPSHQVTQMGQEVILRCVPISNHLYFYWYRQILGQKVEFLVSFYNNEISEKSEIFDDQFSVERPDGSNFTLKIRSTKLEDSAMYFCASSVQGSFNQPQHFGDGTRLSIL.

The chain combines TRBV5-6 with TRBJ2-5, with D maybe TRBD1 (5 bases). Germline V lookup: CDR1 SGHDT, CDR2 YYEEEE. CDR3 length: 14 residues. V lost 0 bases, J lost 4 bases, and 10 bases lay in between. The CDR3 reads CASSLGGNPETQYF. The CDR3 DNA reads TGTGCCAGCAGCTTGGGGGGCAACCCAGAGACCCAGTACTTC.

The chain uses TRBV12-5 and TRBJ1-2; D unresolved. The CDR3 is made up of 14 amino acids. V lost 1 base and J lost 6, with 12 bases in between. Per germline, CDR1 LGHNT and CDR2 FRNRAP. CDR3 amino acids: CASGLGQRLNGYTF. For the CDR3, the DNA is TGTGCTAGTGGTTTGGGTCAGCGACTGAATGGCTACACCTTC.

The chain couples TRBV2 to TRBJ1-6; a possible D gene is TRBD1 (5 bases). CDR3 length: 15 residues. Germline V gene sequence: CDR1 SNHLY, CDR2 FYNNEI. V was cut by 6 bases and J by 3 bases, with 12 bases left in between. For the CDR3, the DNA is TGTGCCAGCAGCGCAGGGTTTGGCTATAATTCACCCCTCCACTTT. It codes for CASSAGFGYNSPLHF.

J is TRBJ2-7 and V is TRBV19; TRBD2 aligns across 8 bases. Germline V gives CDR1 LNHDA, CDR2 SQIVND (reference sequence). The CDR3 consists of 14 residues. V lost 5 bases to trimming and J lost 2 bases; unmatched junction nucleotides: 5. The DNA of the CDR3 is TGTGCCAGTAGTGAGATTAGCGGGGCCTACGAGCAGTACTTC. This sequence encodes CASSEISGAYEQYF.